This is a list of T cell receptor beta chains from one sample in a study of identical twins. TCRdb processed the 5' RACE reads anew with MiXCR; each CDR3 protein has one entry. The sample lists 220,000 or so distinct CDR3 sequences; 5.5% to 8% were seen once. These data are also associated with another study on yellow fever vaccine responses in identical twins.

The sample consisted of memory (CD45RO+) T cells sorted from blood. Every receptor here comes from a woman under 30 in good health. CDR3s include the opening cysteine and the closing phenylalanine or tryptophan. The D gene is left open where the match is weak. Size is stated for part of the rows, as once, few or many counts, or as a class when the clone is expanded.

>TRBJ1-1|few|TRBD1|TRBV11-1
TGTGCCAGCAGCTTAAACGACAGGGTGAACACTGAAGCTTTCTTT
CASSLNDRVNTEAFF
>TRBJ1-1|many|.|TRBV12-3/TRBV12-4
TGTGCCAGCAGTTTGGACAGTTTGAACACTGAAGCTTTCTTT
CASSLDSLNTEAFF
>TRBJ2-7|few|.|TRBV5-5
TGTGCCAGGGGCAAGGGGATTCCCTCCTACGAGCAGTACTTC
CARGKGIPSYEQYF
>TRBJ2-7|.|.|TRBV6-2/TRBV6-3
TGTGCCAGCGGGACGGGAGTATTTGAGCAGTACTTC
CASGTGVFEQYF
>TRBJ2-1|.|TRBD2|TRBV10-1
TGCGCCAGCAGCCAAGGGCGGGGGACCCCAAAGTCCAGTGAGCAGTTCTTC
CASSQGRGTPKSSEQFF
>TRBJ2-1|few|TRBD1|TRBV5-1
TGCGCCAGCAGCATAGGACAGGTAGACAATGAGCAGTTCTTC
CASSIGQVDNEQFF
>TRBJ2-1|few|TRBD2|TRBV6-1
TGTGCCAGCAGTACATACTCGACTAGCGGGTTATACAATGAGCAGTTCTTC
CASSTYSTSGLYNEQFF
>TRBJ2-1|many|TRBD2|TRBV6-1
TGTGCCAGCAAAAGAAGCGGGAGTAACAATGAGCAGTTCTTC
CASKRSGSNNEQFF
>TRBJ2-1|few|.|TRBV20-1
TGCAGTGCTAGTGTGGGGGCCCTTAATGAGCAGTTCTTC
CSASVGALNEQFF
>TRBJ2-7|few|TRBD2|TRBV5-5
TGTGCCAGCAGCTTAACGGCTGGAGCGGGAGGCCTCTACGAGCAGTACTTC
CASSLTAGAGGLYEQYF
>TRBJ2-1|few|TRBD2|TRBV20-1
TGCAGTGCTAGAGATCTAGCGGGAAGTAGCAATGAGCAGTTCTTC
CSARDLAGSSNEQFF
>TRBJ2-1|many|TRBD2|TRBV12-3/TRBV12-4
TGTGCCGTGAGCGGGACTACCTACAATGAGCAGTTCTTC
CAVSGTTYNEQFF
>TRBJ2-2|.|.|TRBV18
TGTGCCAGCTCACCACCGGTAGACACCGGGGAGCTGTTTTTT
CASSPPVDTGELFF
>TRBJ2-1|many|TRBD1|TRBV3-1
TGTGCCAGCAGCCTAACGTACAGGGGGCGCTTTGAGCAGTTCTTC
CASSLTYRGRFEQFF
>TRBJ2-7|few|.|TRBV6-5
TGTGCCAGCAGTTACCAGGGTGGGAAGTACGAGCAGTACTTC
CASSYQGGKYEQYF
>TRBJ2-2|.|TRBD1|TRBV29-1
TGCAGCGTAACCGGGACAGGGGACGGGGAGCTGTTTTTT
CSVTGTGDGELFF
>TRBJ1-5|few|.|TRBV28
TGTGCCAGCAGCAAGACAGCTAGCAATCAGCCCCAGCATTTT
CASSKTASNQPQHF
>TRBJ2-5|.|.|TRBV20-1
TGCAGTGCTAGAGCTGCCCGGAGTCCCCAAGAGACCCAGTACTTC
CSARAARSPQETQYF
>TRBJ2-1|many|.|TRBV29-1
TGCAGCGTTGAATCTGGGTACAATGAGCAGTTCTTC
CSVESGYNEQFF
>TRBJ1-2|few|TRBD1|TRBV28
TGTGCCAGCAGTTTAGTGGGAACAGGGGGTACCTATGGCTACACCTTC
CASSLVGTGGTYGYTF
>TRBJ2-3|.|.|TRBV5-1
TGCGCCAGCCAGCCCGGAGGCGGCACAGATACGCAGTATTTT
CASQPGGGTDTQYF
>TRBJ2-3|.|TRBD2|TRBV9
TGTGCCAGCAGCCCACGGACTAGCGTTCTTACACCAGATACGCAGTATTTT
CASSPRTSVLTPDTQYF
>TRBJ2-7|.|.|TRBV3-1
TGTGCCAGCAGCCAGGGGTCAAGCACCCAGCAGTACTTC
CASSQGSSTQQYF
>TRBJ2-1|few|.|TRBV13
TGTGCCAGCAGCCCCCGAAGATACAATGAGCAGTTCTTC
CASSPRRYNEQFF
>TRBJ2-1|few|TRBD2|TRBV7-2
TGTGCCAGCAGCCAATCGGGGGGGACCTACAATGAGCAGTTCTTC
CASSQSGGTYNEQFF
>TRBJ1-4|many|.|TRBV28
TGTGCCAGCAGCGAGCTGCAAGGACTGATTAATGAAAAACTGTTTTTT
CASSELQGLINEKLFF
>TRBJ2-1|many|.|TRBV9
TGTGCCAGCAGCGTTACGGGGAGCTCCTACAATGAGCAGTTCTTC
CASSVTGSSYNEQFF
>TRBJ2-2|few|.|TRBV12-3/TRBV12-4
TGTGCCAGCAGCCCCCCAGGGAAAAACACCGGGGAGCTGTTTTTT
CASSPPGKNTGELFF
>TRBJ1-4|few|.|TRBV21-1
TGTGCCAGCAGCAGACGGATAAACTGCTCAACTAATGAAAAACTGTTTTTT
CASSRRINCSTNEKLFF
>TRBJ1-3|.|.|TRBV20-1
TGCAGTGCTAGAGATCCGGCAGGGTCTCACTCTGGAAACACCATATATTTT
CSARDPAGSHSGNTIYF
>TRBJ2-1|.|TRBD2|TRBV12-3/TRBV12-4
TGTGCCAGCAGTACCAGAGCGGGGGCCTCCTACAATGAGCAGTTCTTC
CASSTRAGASYNEQFF
>TRBJ2-1|few|TRBD1|TRBV20-1
TGCAGTGCTAGAGACCCACAGGGGATTTCCTACAATGAGCAGTTCTTC
CSARDPQGISYNEQFF
>TRBJ2-7|many|.|TRBV5-1
TGCGCCAGCAAACGGGACTTCGAGCAGTACTTC
CASKRDFEQYF
>TRBJ2-2|.|.|TRBV11-3
TGTGCCAGCAGCCGGGACCAGAACACCGGGGAGCTGTTTTTT
CASSRDQNTGELFF
>TRBJ1-6|few|.|TRBV5-1
TGCGCCAGCAGCAGGCTAGGGGGTGATTCACCCCTCCACTTT
CASSRLGGDSPLHF
>TRBJ2-1|few|.|TRBV10-3
TGTGCCATCAGCGGTCTTATCCACAATGAGCAGTTCTTC
CAISGLIHNEQFF
>TRBJ1-2|many|TRBD1|TRBV5-1
TGCGCCAGCAGCTGGGGACAGGTAGACTATGGCTACACCTTC
CASSWGQVDYGYTF
>TRBJ2-7|.|.|TRBV2
TGTGCCAGCAGTGAAGCTGGCGAGCAGTACTTC
CASSEAGEQYF
>TRBJ2-3|.|TRBD2|TRBV7-2
TGTGCCAGCAGCTTAGGGCTAGCGGGGGTAGTATCAGATACGCAGTATTTT
CASSLGLAGVVSDTQYF
>TRBJ1-2|.|.|TRBV28
TGTGCCAGCAGATGGGAGGGAACGGGCTATGGCTACACCTTC
CASRWEGTGYGYTF
>TRBJ2-2|many|.|TRBV5-1
TGCGCCAGCAGCGCGGGACAGCCACTGACCACCGGGGAGCTGTTTTTT
CASSAGQPLTTGELFF
>TRBJ2-3|many|.|TRBV12-3/TRBV12-4
TGTGCCAGCACTCCGAACACAGATACGCAGTATTTT
CASTPNTDTQYF
>TRBJ1-5|many|.|TRBV12-3/TRBV12-4
TGTGCCAGCAGTTTAGTGGCAGGCCATCAGCCCCAGCATTTT
CASSLVAGHQPQHF
>TRBJ2-3|few|TRBD1|TRBV7-8
TGTGCCAGCAGCTTCGGGCGGGGGACAGGGGGCGTAGGGACAGATACGCAGTATTTT
CASSFGRGTGGVGTDTQYF
>TRBJ2-3|.|.|TRBV27
TGTGCCAGCCAAAGATTAGATATCACAGATACGCAGTATTTT
CASQRLDITDTQYF
>TRBJ2-7|few|TRBD1|TRBV20-1
TGCAGTGCTACCGGACAGGGAGGACACGAGCAGTACTTC
CSATGQGGHEQYF
>TRBJ2-2|.|TRBD1|TRBV7-8
TGTGCCAGCAGCTTAGGAGGCCTCCCGGGACAGGGCACCGGGGAGCTGTTTTTT
CASSLGGLPGQGTGELFF
>TRBJ1-1|many|.|TRBV12-3/TRBV12-4
TGTGCCAGCAGGTTGGGGGGAACCAACACTGAAGCTTTCTTT
CASRLGGTNTEAFF
>TRBJ1-4|few|.|TRBV4-1
TGCGCCAGCAGCCACGTCCTGCGGAACAGGGACACTAATGAAAAACTGTTTTTT
CASSHVLRNRDTNEKLFF
>TRBJ2-2|few|TRBD2|TRBV15
TGTGCCACCAGCAGACTGCCGGGACTAGAGGACGGCGGGGAGCTGTTTTTT
CATSRLPGLEDGGELFF
>TRBJ2-3|.|TRBD1|TRBV11-2
TGTGCCAGCAGCTTAGTAACCCCGGGACAGGGGGCTGGAGATACGCAGTATTTT
CASSLVTPGQGAGDTQYF
>TRBJ2-3|many|TRBD2|TRBV10-3
TGTGCCATCATGGCTAGCGGGAGGGCCCATACAGATACGCAGTATTTT
CAIMASGRAHTDTQYF
>TRBJ2-5|many|TRBD1|TRBV10-3
TGTGCCATCAGTGAATTTGGGACAGGTCCCCAAGAGACCCAGTACTTC
CAISEFGTGPQETQYF
>TRBJ2-1|many|TRBD2|TRBV9
TGTGCCAGCAGCTTTGCGGGGGGAGGACTAGCGGGTGAGCAGTTCTTC
CASSFAGGGLAGEQFF
>TRBJ2-1|many|.|TRBV28
TGTGCCAGCATTTCCCCCGGGAGTAATACCTACAATGAGCAGTTCTTC
CASISPGSNTYNEQFF
>TRBJ2-1|.|.|TRBV18
TGTGCCAGCTCCCCGGGACTTTCTCAATACAATGAGCAGTTCTTC
CASSPGLSQYNEQFF